This record looks at one T cell receptor beta chain sequence and its context. The data derive from a study of T cells after yellow fever vaccination. Study summary: SMART-Seq v4 Ultra Low Input handled preparation of low-cell-number fractions.

Unmatched junction bases numbered 5, after V lost 4 bases and J lost 5 bases. The CDR3 sequence is 15 residues long. CDR1 is SGHRS, CDR2 YFSETQ, per germline. It was through 5'RACE template switching that TCR cDNA was made, with a universal primer site and UMIs added. TCRdb ran MiXCR on the 5' RACE reads and lists one entry per CDR3 protein. The sample shows roughly 340,000 distinct CDR3 sequences, 8.7% of them seen only once. The receptor comes from a man between 18 and 29 years old who received the YFV17D yellow fever vaccine. The chain joins TRBV5-1 to TRBJ2-5, with 13 bases fitting TRBD2. The input for sequencing was PBMCs, taken on the day of the first yellow fever vaccination. DNA for the CDR3: TGCGCCAGCAGCCACGGGACTAGCGGGGAGGAGACCCAGTACTTC. Translation gives CASSHGTSGEETQYF.